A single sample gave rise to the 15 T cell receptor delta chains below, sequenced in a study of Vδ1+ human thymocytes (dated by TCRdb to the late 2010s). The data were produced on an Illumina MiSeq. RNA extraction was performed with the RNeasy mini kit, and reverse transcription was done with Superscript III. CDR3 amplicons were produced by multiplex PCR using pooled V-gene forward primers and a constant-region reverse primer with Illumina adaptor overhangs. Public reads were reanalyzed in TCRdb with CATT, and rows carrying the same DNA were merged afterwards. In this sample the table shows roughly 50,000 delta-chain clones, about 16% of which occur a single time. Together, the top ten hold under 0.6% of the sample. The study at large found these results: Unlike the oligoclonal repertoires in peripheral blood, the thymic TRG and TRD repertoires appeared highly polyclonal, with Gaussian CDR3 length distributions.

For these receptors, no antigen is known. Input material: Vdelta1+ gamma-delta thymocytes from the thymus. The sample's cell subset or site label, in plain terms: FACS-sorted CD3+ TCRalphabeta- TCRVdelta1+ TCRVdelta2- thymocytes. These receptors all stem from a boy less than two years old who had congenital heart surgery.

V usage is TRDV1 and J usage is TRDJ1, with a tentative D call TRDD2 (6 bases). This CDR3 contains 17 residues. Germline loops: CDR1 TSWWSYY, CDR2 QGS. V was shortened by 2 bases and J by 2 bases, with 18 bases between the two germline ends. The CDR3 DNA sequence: TGTGCTCTTGGGGAAGTACTTCCTCCTCGTACGACCGATAAACTCATCTTT. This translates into CALGEVLPPRTTDKLIF.

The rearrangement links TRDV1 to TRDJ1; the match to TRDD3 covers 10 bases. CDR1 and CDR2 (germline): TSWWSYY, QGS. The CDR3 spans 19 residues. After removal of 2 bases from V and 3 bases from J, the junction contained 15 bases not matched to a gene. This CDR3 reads CALGEVVLRPLGDADKLIF. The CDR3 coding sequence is TGTGCTCTTGGGGAAGTGGTCCTACGGCCACTGGGGGATGCCGATAAACTCATCTTT.

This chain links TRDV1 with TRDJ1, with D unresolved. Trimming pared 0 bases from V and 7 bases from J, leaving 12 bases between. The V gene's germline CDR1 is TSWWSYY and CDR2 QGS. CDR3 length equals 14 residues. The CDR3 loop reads CALGELSTGLKLIF. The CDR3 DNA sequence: TGTGCTCTTGGGGAACTTTCGACAGGACTTAAACTCATCTTT.

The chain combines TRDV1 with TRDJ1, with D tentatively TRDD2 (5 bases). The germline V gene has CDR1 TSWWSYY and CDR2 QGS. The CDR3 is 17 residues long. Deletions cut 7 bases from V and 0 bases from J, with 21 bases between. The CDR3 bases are TGTGCTCTTGATTCAAAAGTACTCTTCCCGTACACCGATAAACTCATCTTT. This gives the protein CALDSKVLFPYTDKLIF.

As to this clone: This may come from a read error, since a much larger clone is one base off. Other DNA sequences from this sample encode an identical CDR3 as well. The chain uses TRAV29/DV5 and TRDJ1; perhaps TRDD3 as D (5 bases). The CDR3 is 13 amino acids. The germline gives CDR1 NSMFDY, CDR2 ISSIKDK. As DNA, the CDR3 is TGTGCCGCAAGCGGGGACTCAAGCGATAAACTCATCTTT. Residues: CAASGDSSDKLIF.

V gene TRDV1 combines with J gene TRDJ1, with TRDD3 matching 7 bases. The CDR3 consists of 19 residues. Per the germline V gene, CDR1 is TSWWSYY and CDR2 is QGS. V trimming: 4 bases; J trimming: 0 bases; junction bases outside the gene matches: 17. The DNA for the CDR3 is TGTGCTCTTGGGGTACGAACGACCGTGGGGGACTCGTACACCGATAAACTCATCTTT. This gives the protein CALGVRTTVGDSYTDKLIF.

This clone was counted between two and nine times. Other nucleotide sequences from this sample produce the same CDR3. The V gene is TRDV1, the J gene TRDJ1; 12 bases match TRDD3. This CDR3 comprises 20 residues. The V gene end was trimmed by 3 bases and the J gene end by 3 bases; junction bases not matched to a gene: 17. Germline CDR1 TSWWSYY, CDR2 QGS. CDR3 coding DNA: TGTGCTCTTGGGGATGGCCTGCGATACTGGGGGATACAGTCCCCCGATAAACTCATCTTT. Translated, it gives CALGDGLRYWGIQSPDKLIF.

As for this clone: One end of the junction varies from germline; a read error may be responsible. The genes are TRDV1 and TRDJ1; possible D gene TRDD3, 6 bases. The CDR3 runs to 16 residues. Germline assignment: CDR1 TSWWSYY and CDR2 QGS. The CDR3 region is CALGEAVGGATDKLIF. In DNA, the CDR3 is TGTGCCCTTGGGGAAGCGGTGGGGGGGGCCACCGATAAACTCATCTTT.

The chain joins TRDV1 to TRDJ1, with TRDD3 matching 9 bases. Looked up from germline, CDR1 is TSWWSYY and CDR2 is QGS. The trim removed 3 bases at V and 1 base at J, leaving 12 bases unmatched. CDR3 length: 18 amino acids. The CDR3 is CALGDTTSWGMGTDKLIF. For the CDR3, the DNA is TGTGCTCTTGGGGATACTACGTCCTGGGGGATGGGCACCGATAAACTCATCTTT.

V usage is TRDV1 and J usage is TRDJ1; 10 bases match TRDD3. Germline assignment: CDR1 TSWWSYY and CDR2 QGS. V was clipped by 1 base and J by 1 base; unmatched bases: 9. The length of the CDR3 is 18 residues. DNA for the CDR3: TGTGCTCTTGGGGAACGGACGCGTACTGGGGGATGCACCGATAAACTCATCTTT. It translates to CALGERTRTGGCTDKLIF.

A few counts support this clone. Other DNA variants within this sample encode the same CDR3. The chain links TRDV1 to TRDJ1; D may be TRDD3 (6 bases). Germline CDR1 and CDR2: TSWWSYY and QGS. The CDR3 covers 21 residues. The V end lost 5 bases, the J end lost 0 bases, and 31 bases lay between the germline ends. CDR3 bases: TGTGCTCTTGGGACTCGATGGGGCCTGGGGATCATGGCACCGGACACCGATAAACTCATCTTT. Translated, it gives CALGTRWGLGIMAPDTDKLIF.

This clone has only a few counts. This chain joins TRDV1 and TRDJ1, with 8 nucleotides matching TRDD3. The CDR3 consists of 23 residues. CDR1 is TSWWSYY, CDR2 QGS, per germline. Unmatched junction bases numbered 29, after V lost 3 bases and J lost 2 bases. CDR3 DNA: TGTGCTCTTGGGGAGTCCCATTCGCTTCCTCGCTGGGGGACCTTCGCCCGTACCGATAAACTCATCTTT. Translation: CALGESHSLPRWGTFARTDKLIF.

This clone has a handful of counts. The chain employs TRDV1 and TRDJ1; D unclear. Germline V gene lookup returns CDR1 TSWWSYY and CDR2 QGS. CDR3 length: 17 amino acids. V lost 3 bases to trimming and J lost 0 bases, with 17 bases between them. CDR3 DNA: TGTGCTCTTGGGGACCACTACTTTTGGGCGTACACCGATAAACTCATCTTT. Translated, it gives CALGDHYFWAYTDKLIF.

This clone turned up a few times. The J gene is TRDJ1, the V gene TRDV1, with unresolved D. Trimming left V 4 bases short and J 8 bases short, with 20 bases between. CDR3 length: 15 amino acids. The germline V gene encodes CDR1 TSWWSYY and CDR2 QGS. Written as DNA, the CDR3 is TGTGCTCTTGGGGGTCCTGGAACTAACACCAACAAACTCATCTTT. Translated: CALGGPGTNTNKLIF.

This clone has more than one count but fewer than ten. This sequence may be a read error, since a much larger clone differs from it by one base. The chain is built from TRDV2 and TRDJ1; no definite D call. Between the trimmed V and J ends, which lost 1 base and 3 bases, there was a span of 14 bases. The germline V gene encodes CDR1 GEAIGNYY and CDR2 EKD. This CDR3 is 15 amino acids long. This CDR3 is CACDTRTAYADKLIF. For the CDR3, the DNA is TGTGCCTGTGACACTCGTACTGCGTACGCCGATAAACTCATCTTT.